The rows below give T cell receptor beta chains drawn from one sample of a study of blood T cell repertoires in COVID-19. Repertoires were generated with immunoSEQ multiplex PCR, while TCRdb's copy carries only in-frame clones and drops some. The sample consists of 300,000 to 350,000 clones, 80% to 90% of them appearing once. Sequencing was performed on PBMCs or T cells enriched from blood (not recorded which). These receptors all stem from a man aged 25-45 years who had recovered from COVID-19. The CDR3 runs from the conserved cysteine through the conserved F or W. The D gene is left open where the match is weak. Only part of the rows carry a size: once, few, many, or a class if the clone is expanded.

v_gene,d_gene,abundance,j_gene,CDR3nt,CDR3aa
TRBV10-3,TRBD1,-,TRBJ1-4,TGTGCCATCAGTCTACAGGGGAATGAAAAACTGTTTTTT,CAISLQGNEKLFF
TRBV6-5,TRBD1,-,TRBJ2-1,TGTGCCAGCAGTTCTCCGGGACAGGGACTCGATGAGCAGTTCTTC,CASSSPGQGLDEQFF
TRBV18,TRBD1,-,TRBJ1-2,TGTGCCAGCTCATCGACAGGGTTTGGCTACACCTTC,CASSSTGFGYTF
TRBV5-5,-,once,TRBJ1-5,TGTGCCAGCAGTTGGGAACCAACCGGGAGGCAGCCCCAGCATTTT,CASSWEPTGRQPQHF
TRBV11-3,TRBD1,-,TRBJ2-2,TGTGCCAGCAGCCGACAGGGCCCCCCTACCGGGGAGCTGTTTTTT,CASSRQGPPTGELFF
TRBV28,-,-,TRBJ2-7,TGTGCCAGCAGTTTATTTGGGGCCGGGCCCTACGAGCAGTACTTC,CASSLFGAGPYEQYF
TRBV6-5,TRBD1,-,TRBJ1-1,TGTGCCAGCAGTTCGAACAGGGGAGGCAACACTGAAGCTTTCTTT,CASSSNRGGNTEAFF
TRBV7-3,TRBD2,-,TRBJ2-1,TGTGCCAGCAGCCTATCGGGGGGAGGACCCTACAATGAGCAGTTCTTC,CASSLSGGGPYNEQFF
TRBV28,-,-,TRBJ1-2,TGTGCCAGCAGTTTGGGAGGGGGAAATGGCTACACCTTC,CASSLGGGNGYTF
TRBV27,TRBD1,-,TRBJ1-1,TGTGCCAGCAGTACGAGACAGGGGGTAGTTGAAGCTTTCTTT,CASSTRQGVVEAFF